This T cell receptor beta chain was found in a study of vaccination and CD4 T cells after COVID-19. Overall study context: Overlapping SARS-CoV-2, HCoV-NL63, HCoV-OC43 and HCoV-229E spike peptides stimulated the cells.

Treatment noted: roughly ten-day PBMC culture with coronavirus spike peptide pools or control peptides (ViraFEST assay). Pre-COVID-19 pandemic sampling (2011-2018) yielded the unexposed donor's CD4+ T cells. Where cells permitted, unexposed-donor CD4+ T cells were probed with SARS-CoV-2 S/N and four cold-coronavirus spikes. Cultured CD4+ T-cell DNA underwent Oncomine TCR Beta short-read sequencing. In this case, cultured CD4+ T cells provided the extracted genomic DNA. In TCRdb, the PCR reads were re-called with MiXCR into one record per CDR3 protein. The sample records roughly 6,500 distinct CDR3 sequences, over 20% being singletons. Germline CDR1 SEHNR, CDR2 FQNEAQ (reference sequence). Deletions cut 8 bases from V and 5 bases from J, with 22 bases between. The CDR3 runs to 16 residues. About this clonotype itself: Its target is not known.

The chain recombines TRBV7-9 with TRBJ2-1; the D gene is possibly TRBD1 (5 bases). Source material: CD4+ T cells from blood, cultured in vitro. This TCR came from a human donor in good health. The CDR3 DNA follows: TGTGCCAGCTCTGACCTGGTTTGGGGCCCCCACAATGAGCAGTTCTTC. Its translation: CASSDLVWGPHNEQFF.